This entry lists 25 T cell receptor beta chains sequenced from one sample in a study of chemoradiotherapy in HPV16-positive cancers. Sequencing was performed with immunoSEQ multiplex PCR; in TCRdb, only in-frame clones are kept and a portion is missing. The repertoire has roughly 15,000 clones, around 79% of them found once; the top ten carry roughly a tenth. The specimen was collected from a patient who underwent chemoradiotherapy. The receptors derive from a human donor with HPV-associated anogenital cancer.

This chain joins TRBV29-1 and TRBJ1-1, with D possibly being TRBD1 (5 bases). Germline CDR1 is SQVTM and CDR2 is ANQGSEA. V gave up 8 bases and J gave up 7 bases, with 14 bases separating them. This CDR3 region has 11 residues. CDR3 in DNA: TGCAGCTCGATGGGGCAGATTGAAGCTTTCTTT. The encoded protein is CSSMGQIEAFF.

This clone was seen only a few times. The CDR3 spells CASRTSGRVQYF. The DNA for the CDR3 is TGTGCCAGCAGGACTAGCGGGAGAGTGCAGTACTTC. The chain employs TRBV6-5 and TRBJ2-7; 12 bases are a match to TRBD2. After removal of 6 bases from V and 9 bases from J, the junction contained 3 bases not matched to a gene. From germline, CDR1 is MNHEY and CDR2 SVGAGI. The CDR3 has 12 amino acids.

This clone was seen more than once but under ten times. This chain uses TRBV6-7 with TRBJ2-2, with TRBD1 matching over 10 bases. TRBV6-7 is an ORF; its function is uncertain. J gave up 6 bases and V 2 bases, and 6 bases lay outside the gene matches. This CDR3 has 16 amino acids. This chain's CDR3 is CASSYPNDRGPGELFF. The CDR3 bases are TGTGCCAGCAGTTACCCTAACGACAGGGGGCCCGGGGAGCTGTTTTTT.

This sequence joins TRBV7-9 and TRBJ2-7; 10 nucleotides match TRBD1. The CDR3 is made up of 15 amino acids. With V trimmed by 5 bases and J by 0 bases, 4 bases remained unmatched. Germline V gives CDR1 SEHNR, CDR2 FQNEAQ (reference sequence). Written as DNA, the CDR3 is TGTGCCAGCAGCGCGGGACAGGGGAGCTCCTACGAGCAGTACTTC. It codes for CASSAGQGSSYEQYF.

A few counts support this clone. J is TRBJ2-1 and V is TRBV27, with D perhaps being TRBD1 or TRBD2 (5 bases each). CDR3 length: 16 amino acids. Germline assignment: CDR1 MNHEY and CDR2 SMNVEV (reference sequence). The V and J ends lost 0 bases and 2 bases respectively, with 11 bases between them. CDR3 nucleotide sequence: TGTGCCAGCAGTTTATCGGGACCTCAAACCTACAATGAGCAGTTCTTC. Translation gives CASSLSGPQTYNEQFF.

This clone has more than one count but fewer than ten. CDR3 nucleotide sequence: TGTGCCAGCGGACTAGCCACAGATACGCAGTATTTT. It translates to CASGLATDTQYF. The chain links TRBV6-6 to TRBJ2-3, with TRBD2 matching 8 bases. The CDR3 contains 12 residues. V was pared by 8 bases and J by 2 bases, with 0 bases of the junction left unmatched. Germline V gives CDR1 MNHNY, CDR2 SVGAGI (reference sequence).

This sequence joins TRBV5-4 and TRBJ2-5; tentatively, D is TRBD2 (6 bases). With the DNA end fitting TRBJ2-7 better, the J assignment may be wrong. The V gene's germline CDR1 is SGHNT and CDR2 YYREEE (reference sequence). There are 13 residues in the CDR3. CDR3 nucleotide sequence: TGTGCCAGCAGCTTGGATGGAGGGTACGAGCAGTACTTC. As protein: CASSLDGGYEQYF.

This clone has just a few counts. V and J are TRBV5-5 and TRBJ2-5, with TRBD1 matching over 9 bases. CDR3 length: 15 amino acids. The germline CDR1 and CDR2 sequences are SGHKS and YYEKEE (reference sequence). Trimming removed 4 bases from V and 5 bases from J; junction bases left unmatched: 9. The CDR3 loop is CASSLQGASRETQYF. CDR3 DNA: TGTGCCAGCAGCCTACAGGGGGCGTCCCGGGAGACCCAGTACTTC. Variable domain in full (rest from reference TRBV5-5 and TRBJ2-5): DAGVTQSPTHLIKTRGQQVTLRCSPISGHKSVSWYQQVLGQGPQFIFQYYEKEERGRGNFPDRFSARQFPNYSSELNVNALLLGDSALYLCASSLQGASRETQYFGPGTRLLVL.

CDR3 nucleotides: TGCGCCAGCAGCTTGACTAGCGGGACTGTCTACAATGAGCAGTTCTTC. As protein: CASSLTSGTVYNEQFF. The chain couples TRBV5-1 to TRBJ2-1, with TRBD2 matching 10 bases. The CDR3 is 16 residues long. Germline values: CDR1 SGHRS, CDR2 YFSETQ. V lost 1 base and J lost 3; bases outside the gene matches: 4.

The sample holds a few counts of this clone. V is TRBV6-1 and J is TRBJ2-7, with 12 bases fitting TRBD2. Germline loops: CDR1 MNHNS, CDR2 SASEGT. With 4 bases clipped from V and 3 bases from J, the junction kept 4 bases outside the gene matches. The CDR3 extends over 15 amino acids. As DNA, the CDR3 is TGTGCCAGCAGTGGTCTAGCGGGGGGGTACTACGAGCAGTACTTC. As protein: CASSGLAGGYYEQYF.

V usage is TRBV7-3 and J usage is TRBJ2-2, with no clear D. Looked up from germline, CDR1 is SGHTA and CDR2 is FQGTGA. This CDR3 is built from 13 residues. Deletions cut 5 bases from V and 5 bases from J, with 9 bases between. The CDR3 coding sequence is TGTGCCAGCAGCCTTACAAGAACCGGGGAGCTGTTTTTT. Amino acid sequence: CASSLTRTGELFF. The variable domain in full, completed from reference TRBV7-3 and TRBJ2-2, reads GAGVSQTPSNKVTEKGKYVELRCDPISGHTALYWYRQSLGQGPEFLIYFQGTGAADDSGLPNDRFFAVRPEGSVSTLKIQRTERGDSAVYLCASSLTRTGELFFGEGSRLTVL.

The rearrangement links TRBV7-9 to TRBJ2-7; 11 bases align to TRBD2. The CDR3 runs to 14 residues. The V gene's germline CDR1 is SEHNR and CDR2 FQNEAQ (reference sequence). V was pared by 4 bases and J by 4 bases, with 3 bases of the junction left unmatched. The CDR3 loop is CASSSTSGSYEQYF. The CDR3 DNA reads as TGTGCCAGCAGCTCAACTAGCGGGAGTTACGAGCAGTACTTC. Full variable domain (outside the CDR3, taken from reference TRBV7-9 and TRBJ2-7): DTGVSQNPRHKITKRGQNVTFRCDPISEHNRLYWYRQTLGQGPEFLTYFQNEAQLEKSRLLSDRFSAERPKGSFSTLEIQRTEQGDSAMYLCASSSTSGSYEQYFGPGTRLTVT.

The CDR3 here is CASSALAGEYEQYF. CDR3 in DNA: TGTGCCAGCAGTGCTCTAGCGGGAGAGTACGAGCAGTACTTC. This chain joins TRBV2 and TRBJ2-7, with 10 bases identical to TRBD2. V trimming: 4 bases; J trimming: 4 bases; junction bases outside the gene matches: 4. CDR1 SNHLY and CDR2 FYNNEI come from the germline V gene. The CDR3 is 14 residues long.

This clone is a singleton in its sample. The V and J genes are TRBV25-1 and TRBJ2-7, with 10 bases lining up with TRBD1. This CDR3 contains 17 residues. Germline V gene data show CDR1 as MGHDK and CDR2 as SYGVNS. Trimming took 4 bases from V and 13 from J; bases not matched to a gene: 22. CDR3 nucleotides: TGTGCCAGCAGTGGGGCAAGCTCCGGGACAGGGGCCCTGGTCGAATACTTC. Its translation is CASSGASSGTGALVEYF.

The rearrangement joins TRBV4-1 to TRBJ2-7; D may be TRBD1 (6 bases). The CDR3 is made up of 15 amino acids. V gave up 0 bases and J gave up 3 bases, with 12 bases separating them. Germline values: CDR1 MGHRA, CDR2 YSYEKL. In nucleotides, the CDR3 is TGCGCCAGCAGCCAAGATCGGACAGTCTTCTACGAGCAGTACTTC. It codes for CASSQDRTVFYEQYF.

This sequence joins TRBV7-8 and TRBJ1-4; perhaps TRBD1 as D (6 bases). Germline-derived CDR1 and CDR2 are SGHVS and FQNEAQ. CDR3 length equals 14 residues. Trimming left V 3 bases short and J 7 bases short, with 12 bases between. The CDR3 is CASSLRTALEKLFF. The CDR3 nucleotides read TGTGCCAGCAGCTTGCGGACAGCCCTTGAAAAACTGTTTTTT. The whole variable domain, remainder taken from reference TRBV7-8 and TRBJ1-4, is GAGVSQSPRYKVAKRGQDVALRCDPISGHVSLFWYQQALGQGPEFLTYFQNEAQLDKSGLPSDRFFAERPEGSVSTLKIQRTQQEDSAVYLCASSLRTALEKLFFGSGTQLSVL.

The V gene is TRBV2, the J gene TRBJ2-1; the D gene is possibly TRBD2 (6 bases). This CDR3 is built from 14 residues. Deletions cut 8 bases from V and 4 bases from J, with 15 bases between. Germline V gene lookup returns CDR1 SNHLY and CDR2 FYNNEI. The CDR3 DNA sequence: TGTGCCAGCCTAGCGCGAAATAAATACAATGAGCAGTTCTTC. It codes for CASLARNKYNEQFF.

V is TRBV28 and J is TRBJ1-1; D is unresolved. The V gene lost 5 bases and the J gene lost 1 base, with 11 bases spanning the gap. The germline V gene has CDR1 MDHEN and CDR2 SYDVKM. The CDR3 totals 14 residues. CDR3 sequence reads: CASSLPLRNTEAFF. CDR3 coding DNA: TGTGCCAGCAGTCTCCCGTTAAGGAACACTGAAGCTTTCTTT.

In this sample, this clone turned up a few times. V usage is TRBV9 and J usage is TRBJ1-2, with a possible D match to TRBD1 (5 bases). Per germline, CDR1 SGDLS and CDR2 YYNGEE. V dropped 0 bases and J dropped 6 bases, with 15 bases sitting between them. The CDR3 length is 15 residues. CDR3 amino acids: CASSVGGTPKDGYTF. DNA for the CDR3: TGTGCCAGCAGCGTAGGAGGGACCCCCAAGGATGGCTACACCTTC.

The chain joins TRBV29-1 to TRBJ2-6; 11 bases line up with TRBD1. The germline V gene encodes CDR1 SQVTM and CDR2 ANQGSEA. The ends lost 4 bases at V and 2 bases at J; junction bases unmatched: 10. The CDR3 has 18 residues. The CDR3 bases are TGCAGCGTTGCCAGGGAACCGGGACAGGGGGCTGGGGCCAACGTCCTGACTTTC. This translates into CSVAREPGQGAGANVLTF.

This chain links TRBV29-1 with TRBJ1-1; 7 nucleotides align to TRBD1. The V gene's germline CDR1 is SQVTM and CDR2 ANQGSEA. V shed 1 base and J 3 bases; nucleotides not matched to a gene: 8. The CDR3 contains 15 residues. The CDR3 here is CSVEGPAGGDTEAFF. The CDR3, as DNA: TGCAGCGTTGAAGGTCCGGCAGGGGGGGACACTGAAGCTTTCTTT. Supplemented by reference TRBV29-1 and TRBJ1-1, the full variable domain reads SAVISQKPSRDICQRGTSLTIQCQVDSQVTMMFWYRQQPGQSLTLIATANQGSEATYESGFVIDKFPISRPNLTFSTLTVSNMSPEDSSIYLCSVEGPAGGDTEAFFGQGTRLTVV.

The DNA for the CDR3 is TGCAGCGTGGGGGACAGTGGAAATTCACCCCTCCACTTT. Amino acids: CSVGDSGNSPLHF. The V and J genes are TRBV29-1 and TRBJ1-6, with TRBD1 matching over 7 bases. Germline CDR1 and CDR2: SQVTM and ANQGSEA. The junction had 6 bases not matched to a gene; V was cut back by 6 bases and J by 7 bases. CDR3 length: 13 residues.

This clone was observed a handful of times. The chain carries TRBV7-3 and TRBJ1-1; D uncertain. This CDR3 comprises 13 residues. Germline CDR1 reads SGHTA; CDR2 reads FQGTGA. V gave up 4 bases and J gave up 1 base, with 7 bases separating them. This chain's CDR3 is CASSSDGNTEAFF. The CDR3 bases are TGTGCCAGCAGCTCCGACGGGAACACTGAAGCTTTCTTT. Full variable domain (outside the CDR3, taken from reference TRBV7-3 and TRBJ1-1): GAGVSQTPSNKVTEKGKYVELRCDPISGHTALYWYRQSLGQGPEFLIYFQGTGAADDSGLPNDRFFAVRPEGSVSTLKIQRTERGDSAVYLCASSSDGNTEAFFGQGTRLTVV.

The rearrangement joins TRBV5-1 to TRBJ1-1, with D possibly TRBD1 on 5 matching bases. The germline CDR1 and CDR2 sequences are SGHRS and YFSETQ. The V end lost 0 bases, the J end lost 3 bases, and 18 bases lay between the germline ends. The CDR3 covers 17 residues. CDR3 DNA sequence: TGCGCCAGCAGCTTGGGCGGGTTGGGGGGATGGGACACTGAAGCTTTCTTT. It specifies CASSLGGLGGWDTEAFF.

The CDR3 sequence: CASSLQGADTGELFF. CDR3 nucleotides: TGTGCCAGCAGTCTACAGGGGGCGGACACCGGGGAGCTGTTTTTT. V usage is TRBV6-1 and J usage is TRBJ2-2; 9 bases agree with TRBD1. The CDR3 spans 15 residues. J lost 3 bases, V lost 5 bases, and 4 bases had no gene match. Germline loops: CDR1 MNHNS, CDR2 SASEGT.